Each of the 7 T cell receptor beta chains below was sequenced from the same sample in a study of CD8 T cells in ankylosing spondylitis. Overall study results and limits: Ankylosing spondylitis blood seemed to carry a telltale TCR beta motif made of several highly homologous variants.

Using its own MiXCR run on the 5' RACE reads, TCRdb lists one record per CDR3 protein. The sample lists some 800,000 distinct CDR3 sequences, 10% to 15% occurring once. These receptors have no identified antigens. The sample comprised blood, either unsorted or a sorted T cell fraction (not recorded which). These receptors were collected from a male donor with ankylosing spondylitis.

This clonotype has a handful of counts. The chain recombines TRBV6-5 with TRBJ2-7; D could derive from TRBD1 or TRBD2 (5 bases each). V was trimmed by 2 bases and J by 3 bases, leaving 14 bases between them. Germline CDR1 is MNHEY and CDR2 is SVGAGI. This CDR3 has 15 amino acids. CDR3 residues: CASSYLDSGGYEQYF. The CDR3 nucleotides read TGTGCCAGCAGTTACCTCGACAGCGGCGGCTACGAGCAGTACTTC.

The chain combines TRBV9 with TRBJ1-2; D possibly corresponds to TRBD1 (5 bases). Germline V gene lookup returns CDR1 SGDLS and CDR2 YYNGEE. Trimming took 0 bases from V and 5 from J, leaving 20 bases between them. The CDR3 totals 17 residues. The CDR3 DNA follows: TGTGCCAGCAGCGTAGGAGGTGGCGCAGGGAACATTTATGGCTACACCTTC. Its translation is CASSVGGGAGNIYGYTF.

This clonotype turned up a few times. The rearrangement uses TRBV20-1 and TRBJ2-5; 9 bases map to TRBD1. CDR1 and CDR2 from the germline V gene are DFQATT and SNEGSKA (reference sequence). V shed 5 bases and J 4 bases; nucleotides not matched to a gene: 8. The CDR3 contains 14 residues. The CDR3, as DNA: TGCAGTGCTCGGGACAGGGCGAGGGGAGAGACCCAGTACTTC. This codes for CSARDRARGETQYF.

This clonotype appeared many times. Here the CDR3 reads CATSRVLAGPNEQFF. CDR3 bases: TGTGCCACCAGCAGAGTTCTAGCGGGACCAAATGAGCAGTTCTTC. This chain connects TRBV15 to TRBJ2-1; 9 bases are shared with TRBD2. J was trimmed by 7 bases and V by 1 base; bases with no gene match: 5. Germline CDR1 is LNHNV and CDR2 is YYDKDF (reference sequence). This CDR3 has 15 residues.

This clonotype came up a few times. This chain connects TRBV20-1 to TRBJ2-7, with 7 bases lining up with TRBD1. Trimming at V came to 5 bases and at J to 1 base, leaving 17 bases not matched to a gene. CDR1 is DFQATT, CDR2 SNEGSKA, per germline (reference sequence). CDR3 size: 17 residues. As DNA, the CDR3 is TGCAGTGCTGGAACCGGACAGGAACCGTGGGGATCCTACGAGCAGTACTTC. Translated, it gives CSAGTGQEPWGSYEQYF.

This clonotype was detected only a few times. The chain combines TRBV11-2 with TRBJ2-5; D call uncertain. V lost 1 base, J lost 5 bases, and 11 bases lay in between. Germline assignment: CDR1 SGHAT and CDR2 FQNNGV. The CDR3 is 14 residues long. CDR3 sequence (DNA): TGTGCCAGCAGCTTAGGCTCGCCCGGGGAGACCCAGTACTTC. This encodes CASSLGSPGETQYF.

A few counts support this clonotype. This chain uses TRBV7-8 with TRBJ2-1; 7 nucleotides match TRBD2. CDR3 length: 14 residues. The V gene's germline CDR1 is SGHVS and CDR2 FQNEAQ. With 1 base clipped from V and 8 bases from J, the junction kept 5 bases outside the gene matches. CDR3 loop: CASSLDLGGDEQFF. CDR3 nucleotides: TGTGCCAGCAGCTTAGATCTGGGGGGGGATGAGCAGTTCTTC.